This T cell receptor beta chain comes out of a study of blood T cell repertoires in COVID-19. As for the study in general: The analysed material was cDNA or gDNA that came from T cells, B-cell-depleted T cells, or PBMCs.

This table comes from immunoSEQ multiplex PCR, and its TCRdb copy is limited to in-frame clones, with some not included. The sample holds 290,000 or so clones, 75% to 95% seen once. The CDR3 totals 13 residues. Germline CDR1 KGHDR, CDR2 SFDVKD. V was trimmed by 7 bases and J by 0 bases, leaving 8 bases between them. Participant age was roughly 18 to 90 years, and participants resided in about 25 US areas. Two negative PCRs, clearance, or symptom resolution were required of recovered Cohort 3 donors. The receptor was isolated from a woman aged 25 to 39 who had recovered from COVID-19. The chain combines TRBV24-1 with TRBJ1-1; D call uncertain. Source material: PBMCs or T cells enriched from blood (not recorded which). For the CDR3, the DNA is TGTGCCACCAGGGGGAGGTTGAACACTGAAGCTTTCTTT. As protein: CATRGRLNTEAFF.